This T cell receptor beta chain was sequenced for a study of T cells after yellow fever vaccination. The CDR3 runs 15 residues. The junction had 4 bases not matched to a gene; V was cut back by 1 base and J by 5 bases. Germline values: CDR1 SGHVT, CDR2 SQSDAQ. Via MiXCR, TCRdb re-called the 5' RACE reads, giving one row per CDR3 protein. The table shows more than 250,000 distinct CDR3 sequences, with about 6.9% occurring only once. This chain connects TRBV7-4 to TRBJ2-3; TRBD2 matches at 9 bases. The clonotype comes from a man aged 18 to 30 who received the YFV17D yellow fever vaccine. Here the sequenced sample was PBMCs, taken more than 40 days after the first yellow fever vaccination. The CDR3, as DNA: TGTGCCAGCAGCTTAGGCGGGGGGGAAGGAGATACGCAGTATTTT. Encoded protein: CASSLGGGEGDTQYF.